The next 5 T cell receptor beta chains were all read from a single sample in a study of HIV-infected patients and healthy controls. TCRdb called the 5' RACE reads again in MiXCR, with one record for every CDR3 protein. In the table there are about 67,000 distinct CDR3 sequences, around 17% of which are singletons. Specimen: CD4+ T cells from blood. The receptor source for this set is a human donor in good health.

This clonotype turned up a few times. The chain combines TRBV7-6 with TRBJ2-3; 15 positions agree with TRBD2. Losses at the gene ends were 5 bases for V and 6 bases for J; bases not matched to a gene: 6. This CDR3 is 16 amino acids long. Looked up from germline, CDR1 is SGHVS and CDR2 is FNYEAQ. This chain's CDR3 is CASSRRTSGGVDTQYF. The CDR3 bases are TGTGCCAGCAGCCGACGGACTAGCGGGGGGGTCGATACGCAGTATTTT.

The chain has TRBV27 and TRBJ2-5; D gene ambiguous. The CDR3 has 13 amino acids. The V and J ends lost 4 bases and 0 bases respectively, with 6 bases between them. Germline V CDR1 and CDR2: MNHEY, SMNVEV (reference sequence). For the CDR3, the DNA is TGTGCCAGCAGTTACAAGGACCAAGAGACCCAGTACTTC. It codes for CASSYKDQETQYF.

This clonotype showed up many times. The chain uses TRBV7-2 and TRBJ2-1, with D uncertain. This CDR3 region has 14 residues. Germline loops: CDR1 SGHTA, CDR2 FQGNSA. The germline V and J ends were trimmed by 2 bases and 5 bases, with 10 bases remaining between them. The CDR3 nucleotides read TGTGCCAGCAGCTTAACGGAAGTCCACAATGAGCAGTTCTTC. Translated, it gives CASSLTEVHNEQFF.

This clonotype was counted between two and nine times. The V and J genes are TRBV10-2 and TRBJ1-1; D is unclear. V was cut by 7 bases and J by 0 bases, with 15 bases left in between. The CDR3 is 15 residues long. Germline V gives CDR1 WSHSY, CDR2 SAAADI. CDR3 coding DNA: TGCGCCAGCATCCTCCAGGATACTCTGAACACTGAAGCTTTCTTT. As protein: CASILQDTLNTEAFF.

This clonotype has at least ten counts. CDR3 sequence (DNA): TGTGCCAGCAGCTTGAGAAGCGGGGGAACCCAAGAGACCCAGTACTTC. Translated, it gives CASSLRSGGTQETQYF. V is TRBV5-5 and J is TRBJ2-5, with 8 bases lining up with TRBD2. Germline CDR1 and CDR2: SGHKS and YYEKEE (reference sequence). The CDR3 consists of 16 residues. The J segment lost 1 base and the V segment lost 1 base, leaving 6 bases of the junction unmatched.